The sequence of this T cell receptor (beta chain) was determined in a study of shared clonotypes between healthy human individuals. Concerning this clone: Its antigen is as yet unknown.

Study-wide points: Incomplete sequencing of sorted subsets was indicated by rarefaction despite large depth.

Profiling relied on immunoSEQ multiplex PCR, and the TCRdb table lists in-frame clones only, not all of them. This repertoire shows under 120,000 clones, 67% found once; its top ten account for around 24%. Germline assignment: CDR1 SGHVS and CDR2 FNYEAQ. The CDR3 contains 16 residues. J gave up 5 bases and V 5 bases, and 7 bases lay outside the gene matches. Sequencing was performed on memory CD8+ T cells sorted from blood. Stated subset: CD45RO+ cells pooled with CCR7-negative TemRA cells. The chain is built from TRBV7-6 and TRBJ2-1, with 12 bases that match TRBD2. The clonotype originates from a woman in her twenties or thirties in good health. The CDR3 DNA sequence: TGTGCCAGCAGCCAAGTCCTAGCGGGAGGGAACAATGAGCAGTTCTTC. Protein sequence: CASSQVLAGGNNEQFF.